The 4 T cell receptor beta chains in this list originate from one sample, sequenced in a study of blood T cell repertoires in COVID-19. Clones were sequenced by immunoSEQ multiplex PCR, and TCRdb holds only the in-frame ones, with some missing. Among about 190,000 clones listed, about 88% were seen once. The specimen was PBMCs or T cells enriched from blood (not recorded which). These TCRs come from a woman aged 40 to 50 in a cohort exposed to, infected with or recovered from COVID-19 (not recorded which).

At least ten counts were recorded for this clone. Additional DNA sequences in this sample encode the identical CDR3. The chain combines TRBV4-1 with TRBJ1-5; no clear D gene. This CDR3 spans 14 amino acids. V was trimmed by 0 bases and J by 4 bases, leaving 7 bases between them. CDR1 and CDR2 from the germline V gene are MGHRA and YSYEKL. CDR3 loop: CASSQDPGNQPQHF. The CDR3 nucleotides are TGCGCCAGCAGCCAAGATCCGGGGAATCAGCCCCAGCATTTT.

This clone was seen once. The rearrangement uses TRBV7-8 and TRBJ1-1; D gene uncertain. The V gene lost 5 bases and the J gene lost 11 bases, with 12 bases spanning the gap. The V gene's germline CDR1 is SGHVS and CDR2 FQNEAQ. There are 11 residues in the CDR3. CDR3 region: CASSPEGQAFF. Here the CDR3 DNA reads TGTGCCAGCAGCCCCGAGGGTCAGGCTTTCTTT.

The V and J genes are TRBV5-1 and TRBJ2-5; 7 bases match TRBD2. The CDR3 sequence is 14 residues long. CDR1 and CDR2 from the germline V gene are SGHRS and YFSETQ. V gave up 1 base and J gave up 3 bases; unmatched junction bases: 3. The CDR3 spells CASSLWGGEETQYF. DNA of the CDR3: TGCGCCAGCAGCTTGTGGGGAGGGGAAGAGACCCAGTACTTC.

The chain has TRBV27 and TRBJ1-1, with D maybe TRBD1 (6 bases). V lost 2 bases and J 8 bases, leaving 12 bases between the germline ends. Germline CDR1 reads MNHEY; CDR2 reads SMNVEV (reference sequence). The CDR3 sequence is 13 residues long. For the CDR3, the DNA is TGTGCCAGCAGTTTAGGGGGCGCGGCGGAAGCTTTCTTT. It specifies CASSLGGAAEAFF.